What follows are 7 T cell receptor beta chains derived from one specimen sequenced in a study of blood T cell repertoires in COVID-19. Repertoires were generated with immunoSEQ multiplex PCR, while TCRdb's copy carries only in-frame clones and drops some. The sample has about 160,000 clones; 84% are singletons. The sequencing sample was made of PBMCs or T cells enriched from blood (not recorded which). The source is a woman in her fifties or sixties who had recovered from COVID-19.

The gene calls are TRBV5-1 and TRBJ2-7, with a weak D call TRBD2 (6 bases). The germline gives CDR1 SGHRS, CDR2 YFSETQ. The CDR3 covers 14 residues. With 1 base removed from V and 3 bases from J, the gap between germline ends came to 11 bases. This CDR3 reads CASSLFTGDYEQYF. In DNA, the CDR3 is TGCGCCAGCAGCTTGTTTACGGGAGACTACGAGCAGTACTTC. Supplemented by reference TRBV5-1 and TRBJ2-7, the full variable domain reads KAGVTQTPRYLIKTRGQQVTLSCSPISGHRSVSWYQQTPGQGLQFLFEYFSETQRNKGNFPGRFSGRQFSNSRSEMNVSTLELGDSALYLCASSLFTGDYEQYFGPGTRLTVT.

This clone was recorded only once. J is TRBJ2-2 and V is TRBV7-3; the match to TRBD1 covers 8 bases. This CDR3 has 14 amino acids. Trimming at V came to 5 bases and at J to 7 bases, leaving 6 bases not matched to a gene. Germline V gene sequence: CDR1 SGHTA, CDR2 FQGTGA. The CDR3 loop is CASSGQGPGGELFF. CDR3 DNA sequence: TGTGCCAGCAGCGGACAGGGACCGGGCGGGGAGCTGTTTTTT. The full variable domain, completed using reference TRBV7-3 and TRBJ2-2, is GAGVSQTPSNKVTEKGKYVELRCDPISGHTALYWYRQSLGQGPEFLIYFQGTGAADDSGLPNDRFFAVRPEGSVSTLKIQRTERGDSAVYLCASSGQGPGGELFFGEGSRLTVL.

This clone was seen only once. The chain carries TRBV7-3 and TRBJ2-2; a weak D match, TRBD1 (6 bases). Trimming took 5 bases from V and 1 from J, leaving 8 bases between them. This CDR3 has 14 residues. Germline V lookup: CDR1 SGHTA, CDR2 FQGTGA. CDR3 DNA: TGTGCCAGCAGCCTACAGGGGAACACCGGGGAGCTGTTTTTT. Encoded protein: CASSLQGNTGELFF.

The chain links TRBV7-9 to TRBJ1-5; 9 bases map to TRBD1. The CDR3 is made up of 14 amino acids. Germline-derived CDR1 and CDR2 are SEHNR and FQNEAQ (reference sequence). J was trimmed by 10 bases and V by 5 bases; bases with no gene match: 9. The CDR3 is CASSHDRGLDPQHF. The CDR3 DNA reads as TGTGCCAGCAGCCATGACAGGGGGTTAGACCCCCAGCATTTT.

CDR3 nucleotide sequence: TGTGCCAGTAGTAACCGACAGGGGAGGACAAACGAGCAGTACTTC. Translating it yields CASSNRQGRTNEQYF. The rearrangement uses TRBV19 and TRBJ2-7, with 8 bases matching TRBD1. CDR3 length: 15 amino acids. The germline CDR1 and CDR2 sequences are LNHDA and SQIVND (reference sequence). V shed 4 bases and J 5 bases; nucleotides not matched to a gene: 10. Complete variable domain (other parts from reference TRBV19 and TRBJ2-7): DGGITQSPKYLFRKEGQNVTLSCEQNLNHDAMYWYRQDPGQGLRLIYYSQIVNDFQKGDIAEGYSVSREKKESFPLTVTSAQKNPTAFYLCASSNRQGRTNEQYFGPGTRLTVT.

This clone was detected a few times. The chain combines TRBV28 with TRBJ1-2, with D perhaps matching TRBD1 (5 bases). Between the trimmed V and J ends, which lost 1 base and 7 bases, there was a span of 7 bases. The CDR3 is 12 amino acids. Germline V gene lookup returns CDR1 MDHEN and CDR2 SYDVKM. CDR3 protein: CASSLFGAGYTF. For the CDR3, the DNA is TGTGCCAGCAGTTTATTTGGGGCTGGCTACACCTTC.

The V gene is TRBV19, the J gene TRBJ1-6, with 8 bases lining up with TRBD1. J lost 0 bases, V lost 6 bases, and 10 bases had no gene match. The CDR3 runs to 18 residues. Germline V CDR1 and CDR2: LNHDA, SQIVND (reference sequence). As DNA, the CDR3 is TGTGCCAGTAGCTCAGACAGGGGTGCGAGCTCCTATAATTCACCCCTCCACTTT. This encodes CASSSDRGASSYNSPLHF.